The present TCR beta chain was sequenced within a study of T cell responses to AZD1222 COVID-19 vaccine. Study conclusions and caveats: Clonal diversity was possibly underestimated, and the donors were mostly white British, with more females. Elevations in Spike-specific TCR breadth and depth followed administration of two AZD1222 doses. It was only after the peak T cell response that any repertoires were sampled.

Using immunoSEQ multiplex PCR, the repertoire was profiled, and TCRdb retains in-frame clones only, with some absent. Among approximately 190,000 clones listed, over 70% were seen once. Germline-derived CDR1 and CDR2 are DFQATT and SNEGSKA (reference sequence). CDR3 length equals 11 residues. A note on this clone: The antigen is undetermined. At one of its ends the junction is not consistent with the germline gene, which may arise from a read error.

The source was peripheral blood, collected on day 0 of MenACWY control vaccination. This TCR was sampled from an adult in good health. The V gene is TRBV20-1, the J gene TRBJ1-3; TRBD1 matches 8 bases. DNA for the CDR3: TGCAGTGCTACCATCAGGGGGCTTCCGCATTTT. Its protein product is CSATIRGLPHF.